This T cell receptor (beta chain) was captured in a study of OX40 agonist ivuxolimab in advanced cancers. Whole-study context: From 23 to 79 years was the age range, with a mean of approximately 63 years, and around 84% were male.

The repertoire was sequenced with immunoSEQ multiplex PCR; TCRdb's copy has only in-frame clones and lacks some. In the table there are tens of thousands of clones, about 90% of which are singletons. The germline V gene has CDR1 SGHTA and CDR2 FQGNSA. V gave up 3 bases and J gave up 6 bases; unmatched junction bases: 8. The CDR3 is 15 amino acids. The sequence was obtained from an adult with an advanced solid tumor such as melanoma, head and neck, liver or kidney cancer. The sample consisted of CD4+ or CD8+ T cells sorted from blood, taken in a trial of the OX40 agonist ivuxolimab. The chain joins TRBV7-2 to TRBJ1-5; 7 nucleotides match TRBD1. CDR3 sequence reads: CASSFNRGYGQPQHF. DNA of the CDR3: TGTGCCAGCAGCTTCAACAGGGGATACGGTCAGCCCCAGCATTTT.